A selection of T cell receptor beta chains follows, all from one sample in a study of monozygotic twins with inflammatory bowel disease. From its re-call of the 5' RACE reads, TCRdb lists each CDR3 protein once, without DNA. The record lists around 380,000 distinct CDR3 sequences, of which the ten most abundant hold 2% to 2.5%. Material: blood. These receptors were collected from a human donor with ulcerative colitis or Crohn's disease, or a healthy co-twin of an affected twin (not recorded which). The CDR3 runs from the conserved cysteine through the conserved F or W. Each record gives: J gene, V gene, CDR3 protein.

J gene: TRBJ2-5; V gene: TRBV20-1; CDR3 protein: CSARVTGAQETQYF
J gene: TRBJ2-5; V gene: TRBV18; CDR3 protein: CASSLAGGPQETQYF
J gene: TRBJ2-2; V gene: TRBV7-2; CDR3 protein: CASSLFGKNTGELFF
J gene: TRBJ2-3; V gene: TRBV4-2; CDR3 protein: CASSHPNLAGGTDTQYF
J gene: TRBJ2-2; V gene: TRBV5-5; CDR3 protein: CASSLESNTGELFF
J gene: TRBJ2-2; V gene: TRBV11-3; CDR3 protein: CASSLTSGYGTGELFF
J gene: TRBJ2-3; V gene: TRBV7-2; CDR3 protein: CASSPPGLPTDTQYF
J gene: TRBJ2-3; V gene: TRBV7-2; CDR3 protein: CASSGPRSTDTQYF
J gene: TRBJ1-1; V gene: TRBV7-9; CDR3 protein: CAWGNLNTEAFF
J gene: TRBJ1-2; V gene: TRBV5-1; CDR3 protein: CASSLASRGLGGYTF
J gene: TRBJ2-5; V gene: TRBV20-1; CDR3 protein: CSARGLRGGPETQYF
J gene: TRBJ1-6; V gene: TRBV15; CDR3 protein: CATSRDRGNTGSPLHF
J gene: TRBJ2-3; V gene: TRBV7-9; CDR3 protein: CASSNVGDTQYF
J gene: TRBJ2-3; V gene: TRBV19; CDR3 protein: CASSPTEVDTQYF
J gene: TRBJ2-2; V gene: TRBV29-1; CDR3 protein: CSVQGSLTNTGELFF
J gene: TRBJ1-4; V gene: TRBV5-8; CDR3 protein: CASSAPGQGNEKLFF
J gene: TRBJ1-1; V gene: TRBV5-1; CDR3 protein: CASSFRPGTGFGVEAFF
J gene: TRBJ2-6; V gene: TRBV11-3; CDR3 protein: CASSLVVDSGANVLTF
J gene: TRBJ2-7; V gene: TRBV5-6; CDR3 protein: CASSWKRDPPYEQYF
J gene: TRBJ2-1; V gene: TRBV10-3; CDR3 protein: CAISESLAGASYNEQFF
J gene: TRBJ2-7; V gene: TRBV10-3; CDR3 protein: CAITKGGQGAYEQYF
J gene: TRBJ1-2; V gene: TRBV5-1; CDR3 protein: CASSHPAGEGGYTF
J gene: TRBJ2-3; V gene: TRBV6-5; CDR3 protein: CASREFSGRTQYF
J gene: TRBJ2-5; V gene: TRBV30; CDR3 protein: CAWSVSRSFEETQYF
J gene: TRBJ2-6; V gene: TRBV4-3; CDR3 protein: CASSQGIGANVLTF
J gene: TRBJ2-7; V gene: TRBV5-1; CDR3 protein: CASSGDGGAYEQYF
J gene: TRBJ2-2; V gene: TRBV6-1; CDR3 protein: CASSGPLSGGLDTGELFF
J gene: TRBJ1-2; V gene: TRBV5-4; CDR3 protein: CASSLGGPGTGPHGYTF
J gene: TRBJ1-1; V gene: TRBV7-2; CDR3 protein: CASSLVGHGSIFF
J gene: TRBJ2-7; V gene: TRBV6-1; CDR3 protein: CASSAGQATYEQYF
J gene: TRBJ1-1; V gene: TRBV30; CDR3 protein: CAWSSGTTRAFF
J gene: TRBJ1-3; V gene: TRBV5-1; CDR3 protein: CASSSGTVVSGNTIYF
J gene: TRBJ2-5; V gene: TRBV27; CDR3 protein: CASSSGLVRETQYF
J gene: TRBJ2-7; V gene: TRBV3-1; CDR3 protein: CASSHMGAEQYF
J gene: TRBJ2-1; V gene: TRBV7-2; CDR3 protein: CASSFALATSSSYNEQFF
J gene: TRBJ2-1; V gene: TRBV5-6; CDR3 protein: CASSLGLGDWNEQFF
J gene: TRBJ2-1; V gene: TRBV4-2; CDR3 protein: CASSLHFPRGIDNEQFF
J gene: TRBJ1-1; V gene: TRBV6-5; CDR3 protein: CASSYSSGVNTEAFF
J gene: TRBJ2-7; V gene: TRBV7-3; CDR3 protein: CASSLYDGYEQYF
J gene: TRBJ2-1; V gene: TRBV7-3; CDR3 protein: CASSPVASGRTPEQFF
J gene: TRBJ1-3; V gene: TRBV29-1; CDR3 protein: CSVDTGGNTIYF
J gene: TRBJ2-7; V gene: TRBV5-1; CDR3 protein: CASSPETSGSNREQYF
J gene: TRBJ2-5; V gene: TRBV7-6; CDR3 protein: CASSAWRETQYF
J gene: TRBJ2-3; V gene: TRBV29-1; CDR3 protein: CSVPAMRGGLFTDTQYF
J gene: TRBJ1-6; V gene: TRBV11-2; CDR3 protein: CASSQTGGYSPLHF
J gene: TRBJ1-1; V gene: TRBV25-1; CDR3 protein: CASSEYLNTEAFF
J gene: TRBJ2-3; V gene: TRBV12-3/TRBV12-4; CDR3 protein: CASQGSTDTQYF
J gene: TRBJ2-7; V gene: TRBV5-4; CDR3 protein: CASSPSGGEQYF
J gene: TRBJ2-3; V gene: TRBV4-2; CDR3 protein: CASSQEGRDTDTQYF
J gene: TRBJ2-3; V gene: TRBV18; CDR3 protein: CASSPQGLAGRTDTQYF
J gene: TRBJ1-2; V gene: TRBV20-1; CDR3 protein: CSARTALNYGYTF
J gene: TRBJ2-3; V gene: TRBV29-1; CDR3 protein: CSVVMRPGRDTQYF
J gene: TRBJ1-5; V gene: TRBV5-1; CDR3 protein: CASSSSGRDNQPQHF
J gene: TRBJ1-5; V gene: TRBV14; CDR3 protein: CASSPGNHQPQHF
J gene: TRBJ1-1; V gene: TRBV5-1; CDR3 protein: CASSFNSRGRNTEAFF
J gene: TRBJ2-3; V gene: TRBV7-2; CDR3 protein: CASSLWGSSTDTQYF
J gene: TRBJ1-3; V gene: TRBV18; CDR3 protein: CASSPPGQFSPGVTSGNTIYF